This record covers a single TCR beta chain. Additional DNA sequences in this sample encode the identical CDR3. The data are from a study of blood T cell repertoires in COVID-19. At the level of the study: Samples representing acute and convalescent COVID-19 were sourced from the United States, Italy and Spain.

V was shortened by 1 base and J by 4 bases, with 11 bases between the two germline ends. The CDR3 loop spans 14 amino acids. Germline lookup yields CDR1 SGHAT and CDR2 FQNNGV. Individuals aged roughly 18 to 95 years were recruited from 24 US areas. Each participant's cohort was designated according to participant-reported clinical history. Assay: immunoSEQ multiplex PCR; the TCRdb copy retains only in-frame clones and omits some. The sample gives a few hundred thousand clones, almost 90% of which show up once; roughly 14% is in the top ten. The TCR was taken from a woman between 45 and 60 years old with acute COVID-19. The V call is TRBV11-2, the J call TRBJ2-7; perhaps TRBD2 as D (5 bases). Sequenced: PBMCs or T cells enriched from blood (not recorded which). In DNA form, the CDR3 reads TGTGCCAGCAGCTTAGGACTGACGGGATACGAGCAGTACTTC. This gives the protein CASSLGLTGYEQYF.